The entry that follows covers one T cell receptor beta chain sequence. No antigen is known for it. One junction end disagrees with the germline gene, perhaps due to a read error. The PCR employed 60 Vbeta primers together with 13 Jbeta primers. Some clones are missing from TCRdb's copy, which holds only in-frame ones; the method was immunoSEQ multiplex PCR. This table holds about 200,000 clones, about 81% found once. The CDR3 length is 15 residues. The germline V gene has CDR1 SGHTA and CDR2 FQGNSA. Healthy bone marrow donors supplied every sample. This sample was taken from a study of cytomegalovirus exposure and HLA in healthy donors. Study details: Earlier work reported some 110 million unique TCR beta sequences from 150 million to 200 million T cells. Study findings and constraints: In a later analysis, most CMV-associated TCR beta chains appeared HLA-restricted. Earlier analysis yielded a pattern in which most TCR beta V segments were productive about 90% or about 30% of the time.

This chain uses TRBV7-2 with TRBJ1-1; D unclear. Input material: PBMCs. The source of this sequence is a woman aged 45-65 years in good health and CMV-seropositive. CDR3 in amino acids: CASGLAGMRNTEAFF. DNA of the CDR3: TGTGCCAGCGGCTTAGCCGGGATGAGGAACACTGAAGCTTTCTTT.